The text below deals with one TCR beta chain. This clonotype was observed a few times. Its antigen target is currently unknown. No clone much larger than this one lies a single base away; base qualities are absent. This entry belongs to a study of T-cell memory formation after mild COVID-19 (dated by TCRdb to the early 2020s). Regarding the research as a whole: Most TCR sequence clusters were specific to one of the two donors. In a couple of donors, T-cell clones that expanded and contracted after mild COVID-19 were followed by sequencing TCRalpha and TCRbeta repertoires longitudinally. The cohort comprised two young, previously healthy adult volunteers, one female and one male. The paper as a whole reports these results and caveats: Some responding clones were found in pre-infection memory, which suggests that pre-existing cross-reactive memory T cells took part in the SARS-CoV-2 response. Clones that contracted from day 15 to 85 showed balanced CD4/CD8 phenotypes, whereas a second wave of clones that expanded from day 15 to 37 leaned towards CD4+. The second-wave clones that peaked on day 37 were not confirmed to be SARS-CoV-2 specific. Only two mild cases were covered in the study, and larger cohorts including severe cases with pre-infection samples were considered necessary. Contracting CD4+ clones appeared mostly in the CM and EM memory subsets, whereas CD8+ clones were enriched in EMRA.

From its cysteine to its phenylalanine, the CDR3 spans 14 amino acids. CDR3 DNA is the only sequence kept; it has 42 bases, read in frame from the first base. CDR1 is given as SEHNR and CDR2 as FQNEAQ, both from the germline V gene (reference sequence). The V end loses 5 bases and the J end loses 4 bases, and a stretch of 14 bases separates them. Data came from an Illumina NovaSeq 6000. TCRalpha and TCRbeta cDNA libraries were constructed by 5'RACE with constant-segment primers, with sample barcodes and unique molecular identifiers being introduced. Trizol reagent was used to extract RNA from every sample. Amplification of the libraries took two PCR steps, and the second step added a second sample barcode plus Illumina TruSeq adapters. Sequencing of the libraries was done on an Illumina NovaSeq, producing 2 x 150 bp paired-end reads. In the authors' own workflow: Reads were demultiplexed and collapsed into UMI-guided consensus sequences with migec v1.2.7. With mixcr v2.1.11, UMI consensuses were aligned to TRA and TRB V and J templates and assembled into clonotypes. A clonotype was counted as expanded or contracted only if both edgeR and NoisET called the change significant, with noise models trained on biological replicates. For edgeR calls, the cutoffs were a false discovery rate-adjusted p below 0.01 and a log2 fold-change threshold of 1. As an exploratory analysis of dynamics, max-normalized trajectories of the 1000 most abundant clonotypes were examined with PCA combined with hierarchical clustering. Each responding clone was given a CD4 or CD8 phenotype based on the CD4+ and CD8+ repertoires, which had been sequenced separately. Using fastp trimming at Q25 and MiXCR clonotype assembly, TCRdb reanalyzed the public sequencing data and kept in-frame beta chains. Identical CDR3 protein sequences are pooled into one entry, listed with their most common genes and DNA. V and J calls and clone size were set by TCRdb, not the authors. Across this sample there are 450,000 to 650,000 distinct CDR3 sequences, with around 21% seen only once. The top ten constitute roughly an eighth of the sample.

Ficoll-Paque density gradient centrifugation was the method used to isolate PBMCs. The sequence joins TRBV7-9 to TRBJ1-1; D gene: possibly TRBD1, on 5 matching bases. The TCR was taken from an adult woman who had mild COVID-19 (a few samples of this study predate the infection). The sample titles of this study are shuffled in the database, so cell type and time point are left out; the donor was told from shared clones. Specimen: PBMCs or a T cell subset sorted from them (not recorded which). The sequence in DNA is TGTGCCAGCAGCGAAGGCGGGGGGGGCACTGAAGCTTTCTTT. Translated, this is CASSEGGGGTEAFF.